Each of the 16 T cell receptor beta chains below was sequenced from the same sample in a study of cytomegalovirus exposure and HLA in healthy donors. PCR involved 60 Vbeta and 13 Jbeta primers. This table comes from immunoSEQ multiplex PCR, and its TCRdb copy is limited to in-frame clones, with some not included. Among over 100,000 clones, over 60% were seen once, and the ten largest hold 3.3%. Sample: PBMCs. These receptors all come from a woman aged 25-40 years in good health and CMV-seropositive.

The rearrangement uses TRBV4-2 and TRBJ2-7; D is possibly TRBD2 (6 bases). The CDR3 length is 18 residues. Germline V gives CDR1 LGHNA, CDR2 YNFKEQ. The ends were cut back, 0 bases at V and 2 bases at J, with 20 bases in the middle. The CDR3 coding sequence is TGTGCCAGCAGCCAAGACGCGGGTAGGAGGGTTAGTGCCTACGAGCAGTACTTC. Translation gives CASSQDAGRRVSAYEQYF.

This chain links TRBV6-6 with TRBJ2-2; 9 nucleotides match TRBD2. This CDR3 has 14 residues. The junction had 5 bases not matched to a gene; V was cut back by 6 bases and J by 6 bases. Germline lookup yields CDR1 MNHNY and CDR2 SVGAGI (reference sequence). The CDR3 protein is CASRAAGGAGELFF. CDR3 coding DNA: TGTGCCAGCAGGGCGGCGGGGGGGGCCGGGGAGCTGTTTTTT.

Comment on this clone: A read error may account for a junction end that differs from germline. DNA of the CDR3: TGTTCCAGCACCAAATACAATGAGCAGTTCTTC. The encoded protein is CSSTKYNEQFF. The chain employs TRBV7-9 and TRBJ2-1; D not certain. The CDR3 has 11 amino acids. Germline CDR1 reads SEHNR; CDR2 reads FQNEAQ (reference sequence).

The chain couples TRBV7-3 to TRBJ2-1; 13 nucleotides align to TRBD2. V lost 1 base, J lost 9 bases, and 0 bases stayed unmatched. The CDR3 has 14 residues. CDR1 SGHTA and CDR2 FQGTGA come from the germline V gene. The CDR3 DNA follows: TGTGCCAGCAGCTTAAGACTAGCGGGGGGTGAGCAGTTCTTC. Its translation is CASSLRLAGGEQFF. The full variable domain, completed using reference TRBV7-3 and TRBJ2-1, is GAGVSQTPSNKVTEKGKYVELRCDPISGHTALYWYRQSLGQGPEFLIYFQGTGAADDSGLPNDRFFAVRPEGSVSTLKIQRTERGDSAVYLCASSLRLAGGEQFFGPGTRLTVL.

This clone was observed once. The chain combines TRBV4-3 with TRBJ1-6; the D is unclear. The germline gives CDR1 LGHNA, CDR2 YSLEER. With 3 bases removed from V and 5 bases from J, the gap between germline ends came to 11 bases. The CDR3 sequence is 15 residues long. This CDR3 reads CASSQEVLNNSPLHF. The CDR3 DNA reads as TGCGCCAGCAGCCAGGAGGTGCTAAATAATTCACCCCTCCACTTT.

This chain joins TRBV19 and TRBJ1-4; perhaps TRBD1 as D (5 bases). Between the trimmed V and J ends, which lost 9 bases and 4 bases, there was a span of 12 bases. CDR3 length equals 13 residues. Germline V gene data show CDR1 as LNHDA and CDR2 as SQIVND (reference sequence). The CDR3 DNA sequence: TGTGCCAGCGGAGACAGATTTAATGAAAAACTGTTTTTT. Its protein product is CASGDRFNEKLFF.

This chain links TRBV27 with TRBJ1-6, with D perhaps TRBD1 (6 bases). The CDR3 spans 14 residues. Looked up from germline, CDR1 is MNHEY and CDR2 is SMNVEV (reference sequence). Trimming removed 6 bases from V and 7 bases from J, with 13 bases in between. Here the CDR3 DNA reads TGTGCCAGCAGCACGGACAGTCGGAATTCACCCCTCCACTTT. Encoded protein: CASSTDSRNSPLHF.

Concerning this clone itself: The junction and the germline gene differ at one end; a read error may be behind it. The chain employs TRBV30 and TRBJ2-1; TRBD2 matches at 9 bases. CDR1 and CDR2 from the germline V gene are GTSNPN and SVGIG (reference sequence). This CDR3 contains 15 residues. CDR3 sequence: CAGREGAGGMYEQFF. For the CDR3, the DNA is TGTGCCGGGAGGGAGGGGGCGGGGGGGATGTATGAGCAGTTCTTC.

This rearrangement joins TRBV14 to TRBJ2-5; maybe TRBD2 (6 bases). Germline V gene lookup returns CDR1 SGHDN and CDR2 FVKESK. With 4 bases removed from V and 2 bases from J, the gap between germline ends came to 17 bases. CDR3 length equals 16 residues. The CDR3 is CASSPRLSGLQETQYF. In DNA, the CDR3 is TGTGCCAGCAGCCCCCGACTGTCGGGACTGCAAGAGACCCAGTACTTC.

A remark on this clone: One end of the junction is discordant with germline, which a read error may explain. V and J are TRBV2 and TRBJ2-1, with 8 bases aligning to TRBD2. CDR3 length equals 13 residues. CDR1 SNHLY and CDR2 FYNNEI come from the germline V gene. CDR3 region: CANSPQTSGKQFF. CDR3 bases: TGTGCCAACAGTCCACAAACTAGCGGCAAGCAGTTCTTC.

The chain uses TRBV5-1 and TRBJ2-5; D possibly corresponds to TRBD2 (6 bases). The assigned J gene may be wrong: the sequence end matches TRBJ2-7 better. Germline CDR1 reads SGHRS; CDR2 reads YFSETQ. The CDR3 totals 15 residues. Here the CDR3 reads CASSMGLPGTSEQYF. The CDR3 DNA follows: TGCGCCAGCAGCATGGGACTCCCTGGTACTAGCGAGCAGTACTTC.

This clone was seen just once. The chain uses TRBV5-1 and TRBJ2-3; D is perhaps TRBD1 (5 bases). The CDR3 sequence is 16 residues long. Per the germline V gene, CDR1 is SGHRS and CDR2 is YFSETQ. V shed 0 bases and J shed 2 bases, with 13 bases lying between them. CDR3 coding DNA: TGCGCCAGCAGCTTGGGACAGCGTGGGGACACAGATACGCAGTATTTT. As protein: CASSLGQRGDTDTQYF.

The chain uses TRBV15 and TRBJ2-1; 8 positions agree with TRBD2. Germline CDR1 LNHNV, CDR2 YYDKDF (reference sequence). The CDR3 consists of 15 residues. V lost 9 bases to trimming and J lost 4 bases; unmatched junction nucleotides: 11. The CDR3 DNA sequence: TGTGCCACTAGGAGTAGCGGGGAGATTTACAATGAGCAGTTCTTC. As protein: CATRSSGEIYNEQFF.

The genes are TRBV5-4 and TRBJ1-2; D is possibly TRBD1 (6 bases). V was clipped by 1 base and J by 2 bases, with 12 bases between them. Germline V gene lookup returns CDR1 SGHNT and CDR2 YYREEE (reference sequence). The CDR3 is 15 residues long. CDR3 coding DNA: TGTGCCAGCAGCTTGCAGGACAGAAACAACTATGGCTACACCTTC. Residues: CASSLQDRNNYGYTF.

The V call is TRBV9, the J call TRBJ1-4; possibly TRBD1 for D (5 bases). Trimming left V 2 bases short and J 0 bases short, with 11 bases between. Germline V gene lookup returns CDR1 SGDLS and CDR2 YYNGEE. The CDR3 loop spans 16 amino acids. The CDR3 protein is CASSVGAQATNEKLFF. The CDR3 DNA is TGTGCCAGCAGCGTTGGGGCCCAAGCAACTAATGAAAAACTGTTTTTT.

The V gene is TRBV4-3, the J gene TRBJ1-2; 10 nucleotides line up with TRBD1. V lost 0 bases, J lost 3 bases, and 4 bases stayed unmatched. CDR3 length: 16 amino acids. Germline CDR1 and CDR2: LGHNA and YSLEER. The CDR3 region is CASSQDSTGGYYGYTF. DNA for the CDR3: TGCGCCAGCAGCCAAGATTCGACAGGGGGCTACTATGGCTACACCTTC.